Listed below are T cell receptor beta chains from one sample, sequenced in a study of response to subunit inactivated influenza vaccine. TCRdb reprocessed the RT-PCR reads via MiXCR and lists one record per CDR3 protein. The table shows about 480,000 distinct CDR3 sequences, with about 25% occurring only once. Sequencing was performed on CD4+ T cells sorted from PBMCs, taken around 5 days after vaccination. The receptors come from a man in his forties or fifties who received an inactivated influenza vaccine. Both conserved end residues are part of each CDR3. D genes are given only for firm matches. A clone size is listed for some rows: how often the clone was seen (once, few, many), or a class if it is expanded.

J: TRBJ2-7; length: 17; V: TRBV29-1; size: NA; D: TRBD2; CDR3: CSVEGGTSGGSSYEQYF; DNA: TGCAGCGTTGAAGGCGGAACTAGCGGGGGTTCCTCCTACGAGCAGTACTTC
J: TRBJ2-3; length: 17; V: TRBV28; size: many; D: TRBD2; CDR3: CASSRLAGGNGADTQYF; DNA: TGTGCCAGCAGCCGCCTAGCGGGGGGCAATGGGGCAGATACGCAGTATTTT
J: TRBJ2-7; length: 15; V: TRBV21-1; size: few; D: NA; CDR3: CASSKDGGTTYEQYF; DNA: TGTGCCAGCAGCAAAGATGGCGGGACAACCTACGAGCAGTACTTC
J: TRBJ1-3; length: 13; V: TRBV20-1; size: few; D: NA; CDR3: CSALDPAGNTIYF; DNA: TGCAGTGCCCTGGATCCAGCTGGAAACACCATATATTTT
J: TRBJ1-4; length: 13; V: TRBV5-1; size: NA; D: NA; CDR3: CASSQIGDEKLFF; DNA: TGCGCCAGCAGCCAGATAGGGGATGAAAAACTGTTTTTT
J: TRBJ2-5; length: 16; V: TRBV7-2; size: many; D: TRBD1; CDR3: CASSRRGLGDRESQYF; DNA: TGTGCCAGCAGTAGAAGGGGGTTAGGGGACAGGGAGTCCCAGTACTTC
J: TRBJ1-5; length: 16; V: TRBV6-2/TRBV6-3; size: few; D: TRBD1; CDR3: CASSYSYDRGLRPQHF; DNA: TGTGCCAGCAGTTACTCGTACGACAGGGGGCTAAGGCCCCAGCATTTT
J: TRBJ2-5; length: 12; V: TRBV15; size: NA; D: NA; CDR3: CATSREGKTQYF; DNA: TGTGCCACCAGCAGAGAAGGCAAGACCCAGTACTTC
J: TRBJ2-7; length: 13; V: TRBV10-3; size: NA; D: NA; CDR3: CAIRPPGPGEQYF; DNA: TGTGCCATCCGTCCCCCGGGGCCGGGCGAGCAGTACTTC
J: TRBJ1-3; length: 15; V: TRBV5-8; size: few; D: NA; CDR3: CASSLGGHSGNTIYF; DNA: TGTGCCAGCAGCTTGGGCGGTCACTCTGGAAACACCATATATTTT
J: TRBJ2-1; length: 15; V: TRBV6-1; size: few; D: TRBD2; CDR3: CASRVAGASYNEQFF; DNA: TGTGCCAGCAGGGTAGCGGGGGCGTCCTACAATGAGCAGTTCTTC
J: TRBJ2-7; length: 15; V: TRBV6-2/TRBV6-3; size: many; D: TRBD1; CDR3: CASSYLGQGPYEQYF; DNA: TGTGCCAGCAGTTATTTGGGACAGGGGCCCTACGAGCAGTACTTC
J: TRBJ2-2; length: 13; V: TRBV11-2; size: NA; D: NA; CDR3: CASSLGEAGELFF; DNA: TGTGCCAGCAGCTTGGGGGAGGCCGGGGAGCTGTTTTTT
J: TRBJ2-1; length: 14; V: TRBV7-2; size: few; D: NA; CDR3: CASSSVRVFNEQFF; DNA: TGTGCCAGCAGCTCGGTCAGGGTTTTCAATGAGCAGTTCTTC
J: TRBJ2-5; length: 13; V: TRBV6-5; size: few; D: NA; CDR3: CASSYILGETQYF; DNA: TGTGCCAGCAGTTACATATTAGGGGAGACCCAGTACTTC
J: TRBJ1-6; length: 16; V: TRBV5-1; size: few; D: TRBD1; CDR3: CASSRAGTGGNSPLHF; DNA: TGCGCCAGCAGCCGTGCCGGGACAGGGGGAAATTCACCCCTCCACTTT
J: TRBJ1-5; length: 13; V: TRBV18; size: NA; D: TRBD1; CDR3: CASSPGQGQPQHF; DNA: TGTGCCAGCTCACCGGGACAGGGGCAGCCCCAGCATTTT
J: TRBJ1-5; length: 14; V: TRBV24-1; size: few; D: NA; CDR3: CATGPSYSNQPQHF; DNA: TGTGCCACCGGCCCCAGCTATAGCAATCAGCCCCAGCATTTT
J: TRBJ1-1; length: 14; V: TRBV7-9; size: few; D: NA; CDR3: CASSSELGSTEAFF; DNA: TGTGCCAGCAGCTCGGAGTTAGGAAGCACTGAAGCTTTCTTT
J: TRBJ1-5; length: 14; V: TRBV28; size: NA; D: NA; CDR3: CASTADYSNQPQHF; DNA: TGTGCCAGCACTGCAGACTATAGCAATCAGCCCCAGCATTTT
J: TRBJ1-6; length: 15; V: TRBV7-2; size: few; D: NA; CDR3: CASSLAGNYNSPLHF; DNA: TGTGCCAGCAGCTTAGCCGGAAACTATAATTCACCCCTCCACTTT
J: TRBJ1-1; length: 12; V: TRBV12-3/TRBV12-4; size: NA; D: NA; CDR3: CASRDSNTEAFF; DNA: TGTGCCAGCAGGGACAGTAACACTGAAGCTTTCTTT
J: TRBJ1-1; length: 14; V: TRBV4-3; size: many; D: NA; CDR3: CASSQERVNTEAFF; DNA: TGCGCCAGCAGCCAAGAACGGGTAAACACTGAAGCTTTCTTT
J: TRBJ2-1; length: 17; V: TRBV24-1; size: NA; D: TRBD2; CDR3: CATSDHRTSGTWSEQFF; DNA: TGTGCCACCAGTGATCACCGGACTAGCGGGACTTGGAGTGAGCAGTTCTTC
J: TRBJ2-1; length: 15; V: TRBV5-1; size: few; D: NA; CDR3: CASSVGGNIYNEQFF; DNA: TGCGCCAGCAGCGTCGGCGGTAATATCTACAATGAGCAGTTCTTC
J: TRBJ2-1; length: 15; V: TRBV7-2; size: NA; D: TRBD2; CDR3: CASSLARGAYNEQFF; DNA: TGTGCCAGCAGCCTAGCGCGGGGGGCCTACAATGAGCAGTTCTTC
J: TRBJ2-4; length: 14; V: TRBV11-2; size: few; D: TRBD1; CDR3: CASSLGGTGSIQYF; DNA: TGTGCCAGCAGCTTAGGTGGGACAGGGTCCATTCAGTACTTC
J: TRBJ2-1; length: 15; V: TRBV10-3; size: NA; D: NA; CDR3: CAISEWAPQRDEQFF; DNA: TGTGCCATCAGTGAGTGGGCCCCTCAAAGGGATGAGCAGTTCTTC
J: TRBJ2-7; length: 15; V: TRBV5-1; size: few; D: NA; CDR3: CASSSDGGGPYEQYF; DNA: TGCGCCAGCAGCTCCGATGGGGGCGGACCCTACGAGCAGTACTTC
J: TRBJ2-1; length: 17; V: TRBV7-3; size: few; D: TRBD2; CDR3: CASSLTSGRTRPTEQFF; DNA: TGTGCCAGCAGCTTGACTAGCGGGAGGACTAGACCAACTGAGCAGTTCTTC
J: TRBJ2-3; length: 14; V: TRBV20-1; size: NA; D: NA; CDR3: CSARRSGSTDTQYF; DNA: TGCAGTGCTAGACGCTCCGGTAGCACAGATACGCAGTATTTT
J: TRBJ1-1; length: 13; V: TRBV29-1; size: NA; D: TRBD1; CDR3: CSVVGQLNTEAFF; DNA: TGCAGCGTTGTGGGACAGTTGAACACTGAAGCTTTCTTT
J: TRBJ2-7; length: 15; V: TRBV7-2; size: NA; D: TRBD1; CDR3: CASSLPGTGRNEQYF; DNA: TGTGCCAGCAGCTTACCCGGGACAGGGCGCAACGAGCAGTACTTC
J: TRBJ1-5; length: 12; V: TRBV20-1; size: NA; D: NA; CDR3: CSANRRNQPQHF; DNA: TGCAGTGCCAACAGGAGGAATCAGCCCCAGCATTTT
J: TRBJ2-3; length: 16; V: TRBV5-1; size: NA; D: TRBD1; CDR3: CASSSVLGGWSDTQYF; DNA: TGCGCCAGCAGCTCCGTGTTAGGGGGCTGGTCAGATACGCAGTATTTT
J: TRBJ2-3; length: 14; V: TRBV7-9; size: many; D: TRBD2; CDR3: CASSPGLAADTQYF; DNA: TGTGCCAGCAGCCCGGGACTAGCTGCAGATACGCAGTATTTT
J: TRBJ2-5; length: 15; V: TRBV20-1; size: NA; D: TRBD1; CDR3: CSAIPGQGVRETQYF; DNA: TGCAGTGCTATTCCGGGACAGGGGGTTCGGGAGACCCAGTACTTC
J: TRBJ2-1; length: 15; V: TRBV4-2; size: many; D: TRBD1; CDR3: CASSQGQGNYNEQFF; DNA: TGTGCCAGCAGCCAGGGACAGGGTAACTACAATGAGCAGTTCTTC
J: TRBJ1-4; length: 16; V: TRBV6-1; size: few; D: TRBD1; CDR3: CASSPGQGLGNEKLFF; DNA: TGTGCCAGCAGTCCCGGACAGGGGTTGGGTAATGAAAAACTGTTTTTT
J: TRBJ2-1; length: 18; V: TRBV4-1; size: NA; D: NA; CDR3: CASSQDPGASGSYNEQFF; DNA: TGCGCCAGCAGCCAAGATCCAGGGGCTAGCGGCTCCTACAATGAGCAGTTCTTC